The clone carrying this T cell receptor beta chain occurred a few times. The antigen is unknown. Using its own MiXCR run on the PCR reads, TCRdb lists one record per CDR3 protein. Of around 94,000 distinct CDR3 sequences in the sample, under 40% were seen once. Naive CD8 libraries came from around 20,000 to 1,000,000 sorted cells with 10%, 30% or 50% RNA. V was pared by 2 bases and J by 2 bases, with 14 bases of the junction left unmatched. The CDR3 is 20 amino acids. Germline CDR1 and CDR2: SGHDN and FVKESK. The data are from a study of molecular identifiers for immune sequencing clone quantification. General study points: Identical TCR molecules that share a barcode could lead to an underestimation of highly expanded clone sizes.

Sample: naive CD8+ T cells from blood, with Jurkat cell RNA spiked in. Subset defined: FACS-sorted CD8+CD4-CCR7+CD45RA+ naive T cells. The V and J genes are TRBV14 and TRBJ2-2; the match to TRBD2 covers 10 bases. This sequence originates from a human donor in good health. Some libraries in this study had Jurkat cell RNA spiked in. CDR3 in DNA: TGTGCCAGCAGCCAACTTGGACTAGCGGTCCCTTTGTCCAACACCGGGGAGCTGTTTTTT. This gives the protein CASSQLGLAVPLSNTGELFF.